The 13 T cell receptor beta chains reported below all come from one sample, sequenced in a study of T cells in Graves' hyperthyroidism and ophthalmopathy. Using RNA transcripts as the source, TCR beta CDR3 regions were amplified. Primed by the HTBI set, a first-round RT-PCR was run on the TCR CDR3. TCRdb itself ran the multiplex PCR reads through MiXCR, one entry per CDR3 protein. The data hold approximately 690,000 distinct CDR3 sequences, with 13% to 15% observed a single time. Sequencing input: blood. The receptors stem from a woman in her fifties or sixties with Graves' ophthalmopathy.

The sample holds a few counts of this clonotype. The CDR3: CAWSVKGETQYF. The CDR3 DNA reads TGTGCCTGGAGTGTAAAGGGTGAGACCCAGTACTTC. J is TRBJ2-5 and V is TRBV30; D unclear. CDR3 size: 12 residues. Between the trimmed V and J ends, which lost 0 bases and 5 bases, there was a span of 7 bases. From germline, CDR1 is GTSNPN and CDR2 SVGIG (reference sequence).

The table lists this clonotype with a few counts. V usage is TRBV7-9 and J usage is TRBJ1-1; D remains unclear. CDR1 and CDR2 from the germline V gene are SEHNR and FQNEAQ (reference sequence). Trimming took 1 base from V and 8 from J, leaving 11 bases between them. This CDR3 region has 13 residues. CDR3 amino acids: CASSLVEGSEAFF. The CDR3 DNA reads TGTGCCAGCAGCTTAGTGGAGGGATCCGAAGCTTTCTTT. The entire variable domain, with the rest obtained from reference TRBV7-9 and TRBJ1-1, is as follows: DTGVSQNPRHKITKRGQNVTFRCDPISEHNRLYWYRQTLGQGPEFLTYFQNEAQLEKSRLLSDRFSAERPKGSFSTLEIQRTEQGDSAMYLCASSLVEGSEAFFGQGTRLTVV.

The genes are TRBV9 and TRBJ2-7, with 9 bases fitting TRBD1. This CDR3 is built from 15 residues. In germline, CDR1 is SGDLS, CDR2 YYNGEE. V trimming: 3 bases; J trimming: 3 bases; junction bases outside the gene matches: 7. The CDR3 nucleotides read TGTGCCAGCAGCGCGGGACAGGGCGAGATCTACGAGCAGTACTTC. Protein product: CASSAGQGEIYEQYF.

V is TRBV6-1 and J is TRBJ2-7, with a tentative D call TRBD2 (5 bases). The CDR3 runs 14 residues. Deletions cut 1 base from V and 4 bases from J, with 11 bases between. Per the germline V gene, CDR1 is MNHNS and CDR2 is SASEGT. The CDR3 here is CASSEGQPGYEQYF. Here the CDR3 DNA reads TGTGCCAGCAGTGAAGGCCAGCCGGGGTACGAGCAGTACTTC.

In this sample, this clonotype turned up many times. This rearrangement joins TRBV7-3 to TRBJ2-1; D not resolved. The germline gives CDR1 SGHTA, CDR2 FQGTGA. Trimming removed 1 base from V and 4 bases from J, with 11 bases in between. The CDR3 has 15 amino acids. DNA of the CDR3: TGTGCCAGCAGCTTAAGGGCAACACGTTACAATGAGCAGTTCTTC. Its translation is CASSLRATRYNEQFF.

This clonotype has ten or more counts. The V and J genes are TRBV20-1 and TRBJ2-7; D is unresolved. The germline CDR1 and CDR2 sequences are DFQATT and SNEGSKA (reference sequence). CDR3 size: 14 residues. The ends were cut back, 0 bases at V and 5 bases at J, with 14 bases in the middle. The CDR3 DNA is TGCAGTGCTAGAGATCCGAGACACATCGACGAGCAGTACTTC. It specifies CSARDPRHIDEQYF.

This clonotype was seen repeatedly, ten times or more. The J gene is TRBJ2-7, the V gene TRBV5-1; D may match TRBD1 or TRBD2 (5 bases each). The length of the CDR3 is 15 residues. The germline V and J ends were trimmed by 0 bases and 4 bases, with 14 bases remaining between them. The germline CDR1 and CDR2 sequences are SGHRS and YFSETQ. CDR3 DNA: TGCGCCAGCAGCTTGGGAGCCAGGGACGAATACGAGCAGTACTTC. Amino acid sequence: CASSLGARDEYEQYF. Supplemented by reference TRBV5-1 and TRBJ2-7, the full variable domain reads KAGVTQTPRYLIKTRGQQVTLSCSPISGHRSVSWYQQTPGQGLQFLFEYFSETQRNKGNFPGRFSGRQFSNSRSEMNVSTLELGDSALYLCASSLGARDEYEQYFGPGTRLTVT.

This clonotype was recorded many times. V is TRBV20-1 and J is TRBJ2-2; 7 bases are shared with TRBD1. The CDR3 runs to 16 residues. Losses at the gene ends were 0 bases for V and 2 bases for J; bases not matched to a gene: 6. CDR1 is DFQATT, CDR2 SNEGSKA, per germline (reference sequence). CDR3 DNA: TGCAGTGCTAGAGAAGTGGGACAGACCAACACCGGGGAGCTGTTTTTT. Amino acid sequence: CSAREVGQTNTGELFF.

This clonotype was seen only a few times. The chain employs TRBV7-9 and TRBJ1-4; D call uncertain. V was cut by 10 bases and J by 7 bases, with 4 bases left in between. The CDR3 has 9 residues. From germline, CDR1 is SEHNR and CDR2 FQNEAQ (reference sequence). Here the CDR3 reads CANPEKLFF. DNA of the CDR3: TGTGCCAACCCTGAAAAACTGTTTTTT.

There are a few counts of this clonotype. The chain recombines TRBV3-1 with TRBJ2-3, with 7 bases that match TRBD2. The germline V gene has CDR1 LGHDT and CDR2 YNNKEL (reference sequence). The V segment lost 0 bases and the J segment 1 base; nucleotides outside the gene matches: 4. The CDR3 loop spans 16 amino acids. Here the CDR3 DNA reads TGTGCCAGCAGCCAAGATGTGCTAGCGGGCACAGATACGCAGTATTTT. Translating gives CASSQDVLAGTDTQYF.

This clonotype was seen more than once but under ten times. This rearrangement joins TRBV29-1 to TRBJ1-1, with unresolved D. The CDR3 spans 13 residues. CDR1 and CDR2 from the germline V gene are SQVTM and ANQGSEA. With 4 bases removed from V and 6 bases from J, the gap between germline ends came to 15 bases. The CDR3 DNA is TGCAGCGTTGGGGTAGAATTGGGCCCTGAAGCTTTCTTT. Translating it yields CSVGVELGPEAFF.

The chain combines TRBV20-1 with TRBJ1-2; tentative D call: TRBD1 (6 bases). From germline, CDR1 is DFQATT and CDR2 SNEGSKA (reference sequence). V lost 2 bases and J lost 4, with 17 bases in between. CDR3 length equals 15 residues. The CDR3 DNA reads TGCAGTGCTAGAAACAGAGAGGACAGCAGCTATGGCTACACCTTC. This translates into CSARNREDSSYGYTF.

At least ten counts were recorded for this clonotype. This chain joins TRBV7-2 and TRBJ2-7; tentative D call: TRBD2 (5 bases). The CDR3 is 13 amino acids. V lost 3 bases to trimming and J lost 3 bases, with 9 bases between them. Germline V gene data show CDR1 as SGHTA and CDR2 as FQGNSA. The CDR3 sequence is CASSLPGVYEQYF. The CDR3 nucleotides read TGTGCCAGCAGCTTGCCCGGGGTCTACGAGCAGTACTTC.